The next 16 T cell receptor beta chains were all read from a single sample in a study of CXCR3-negative and CXCR3-positive naive CD8 T cells. Study results and limitations: TRB CDR3 hydrophobicity was greater in CXCR3-positive naive cells than in CXCR3-negative naive cells.

Their target antigens are unknown. UMI-labeled TRB cDNA libraries were prepared by 5' RACE. TCRdb processed the 5' RACE reads again and assigns one entry to each CDR3 protein, with no DNA. The ten most abundant clones cover approximately 0.46% of a sample with over 150,000 distinct CDR3 sequences. The sample consisted of naive CXCR3+ CD8+ T cells from blood. Subset indicated: CD45RO-CCR7+CD27+CD95- naive CD8+ T cells expressing CXCR3 (TNR3+). These receptors were obtained from a human donor in good health. Some clones in this sample may be carry-over from other donors' samples.

J is TRBJ2-3 and V is TRBV27; TCRdb names TRBD1, which stays unverified in the absence of DNA. The CDR3 covers 15 residues. In germline, CDR1 is MNHEY, CDR2 SMNVEV (reference sequence). The chain's CDR3 is CASSFGGASTDTQYF.

The V and J genes are TRBV5-5 and TRBJ2-3; TCRdb indicates TRBD1, and absent DNA this call remains unverified. CDR3 length equals 15 residues. CDR1 and CDR2 from the germline V gene are SGHKS and YYEKEE (reference sequence). The chain's CDR3 is CASSLGGAWEDTQYF.

The chain joins TRBV7-4 to TRBJ2-7; with no DNA, the TCRdb D assignment of TRBD1 cannot be verified. The CDR3 has 13 amino acids. From germline, CDR1 is SGHVT and CDR2 SQSDAQ. The CDR3 is CASSLDVGQGAHF.

V usage is TRBV9 and J usage is TRBJ2-7; no DNA is available, so the TRBD2 call from TCRdb remains unchecked. Germline CDR1 is SGDLS and CDR2 is YYNGEE. This CDR3 has 16 residues. The chain's CDR3 is CASSVGLAGGRDEQYF.

The chain combines TRBV5-5 with TRBJ2-5; lacking DNA, the TRBD1 call made by TCRdb goes unchecked. CDR3 length: 14 amino acids. The germline V gene has CDR1 SGHKS and CDR2 YYEKEE (reference sequence). CDR3 protein: CASSLVPGGGTQYF.

The rearrangement uses TRBV13 and TRBJ1-5. The CDR3 covers 14 residues. Germline CDR1 is PRHDT and CDR2 is FYEKMQ (reference sequence). The CDR3 protein is CASSLRGSNQPQHF.

The CDR3 spells CAWSVLPGQGPHEQYF. The V gene is TRBV30, the J gene TRBJ2-7; TCRdb calls TRBD1, which cannot be checked without DNA. Germline CDR1 reads GTSNPN; CDR2 reads SVGIG (reference sequence). The CDR3 extends over 16 amino acids.

The chain uses TRBV28 and TRBJ2-7; TCRdb outputs TRBD2, but without DNA this stays unchecked. The CDR3 has 14 residues. Germline CDR1 MDHEN, CDR2 SYDVKM. The chain's CDR3 is CASSFRTSGYEQYF.

V usage is TRBV6-5 and J usage is TRBJ2-5; TCRdb selects TRBD1, and the lack of DNA leaves this call unchecked. The CDR3 has 16 amino acids. CDR1 MNHEY and CDR2 SVGAGI come from the germline V gene. CDR3: CASSYSPWTGEETQYF.

V is TRBV7-8 and J is TRBJ2-7; as DNA is missing, the TRBD1 call by TCRdb cannot be tested. The germline V gene has CDR1 SGHVS and CDR2 FQNEAQ. The CDR3 consists of 14 residues. The CDR3 loop is CASSLVGATYEQYF.

This chain joins TRBV29-1 and TRBJ2-2; TCRdb names TRBD1, which stays unverified in the absence of DNA. The CDR3 has 12 amino acids. Germline V gene data show CDR1 as SQVTM and CDR2 as ANQGSEA. The CDR3 here is CSGRGGTGELFF.

The chain recombines TRBV27 with TRBJ2-1. This CDR3 has 16 residues. In germline, CDR1 is MNHEY, CDR2 SMNVEV (reference sequence). This CDR3 reads CASSLSSGGFYNEQFF.

The chain has TRBV28 and TRBJ2-5; the D gene TCRdb calls, TRBD1, cannot be checked with no DNA. Germline loops: CDR1 MDHEN, CDR2 SYDVKM. This CDR3 is built from 15 residues. CDR3 amino acids: CASSQPGTLQETQYF.

The rearrangement uses TRBV29-1 and TRBJ2-7. Looked up from germline, CDR1 is SQVTM and CDR2 is ANQGSEA. The CDR3 has 13 amino acids. The chain's CDR3 is CSVELEKPYEQYF.

The chain joins TRBV28 to TRBJ2-7; TCRdb selects TRBD2, and the lack of DNA leaves this call unchecked. Germline assignment: CDR1 MDHEN and CDR2 SYDVKM. This CDR3 spans 15 amino acids. CDR3 sequence reads: CASSFGTSGSYEQYF.

The chain recombines TRBV29-1 with TRBJ2-1. Per the germline V gene, CDR1 is SQVTM and CDR2 is ANQGSEA. This CDR3 region has 11 residues. The CDR3 spells CSPVAYNEQFF.